The following is a T cell receptor beta chain sequence with its context. Its antigen is not known. Germline CDR1 DFQATT, CDR2 SNEGSKA (reference sequence). Trimming at V came to 3 bases and at J to 6 bases, leaving 4 bases not matched to a gene. The CDR3 spans 14 residues. The Oncomine TCR Beta short-read assay generated sequence data from the DNA of cultured CD4+ T cells. Via MiXCR, TCRdb re-called the PCR reads, giving one row per CDR3 protein. The sample has more than 20,000 distinct CDR3 sequences, roughly two fifths seen once; the top ten hold about 5.2%. Time point indicated: late sampling 161 to 241 days after vaccination in a few convalescent patients. As for treatment: approximately 9-day PBMC culture with coronavirus spike peptide pools or control peptides (ViraFEST assay). These data originate in a study of vaccination and CD4 T cells after COVID-19.

Sequenced material: CD4+ T cells from blood, cultured in vitro, taken about 7 months after SARS-CoV-2 vaccination. The chain couples TRBV20-1 to TRBJ1-6, with 8 bases matching TRBD1. The TCR was taken from a human donor who had recovered from COVID-19. The CDR3 region is CSASQGAGNSPLHF. For the CDR3, the DNA is TGCAGTGCTAGTCAGGGGGCAGGTAATTCACCCCTCCACTTT.